The subject of this entry is one TCR beta chain. The authors ran a second PCR of about 6 to 11 cycles using a sample-barcoded 5' primer and a J-beta primer mix. TCRdb re-called the 5' RACE reads with MiXCR, one entry per CDR3 protein. The data contain some 550,000 distinct CDR3 sequences, roughly 48% of them singletons. V shed 8 bases and J shed 1 base, with 9 bases lying between them. CDR1 and CDR2 (germline): SGHNT, YENEEA. This CDR3 contains 13 residues. These data are taken from a study of blood T cells in healthy people across ages. Overall study context: About one barcoded beta molecule per two T cells came from capture by template switching.

Per-sample PBMC isolation yielded at least 6.5 million cells. The clonotype originates from an elderly man in good health. The V call is TRBV11-3, the J call TRBJ2-1, with D unresolved. Source material: blood. The CDR3 sequence: CASSVTSYNEQFF. The CDR3 DNA is TGTGCCAGCTCCGTAACGTCCTACAATGAGCAGTTCTTC.